Presented here are 5 T cell receptor beta chains from one specimen sequenced in a study of CD8 T cells in Susac syndrome. RNA in amounts of about 0.5 to 1 ug was reverse transcribed with random hexamers. TCRdb recomputed calls from the immunoSEQ multiplex PCR reads with MiXCR, one row per CDR3 protein. The table records around 200,000 distinct CDR3 sequences, 90% to 95% of them present only once. The sequencing input was CD4+ T cells from PBMCs. These receptors all stem from a human donor in good health.

The chain carries TRBV15 and TRBJ1-5, with D uncertain. The germline V and J ends were trimmed by 3 bases and 7 bases, with 19 bases remaining between them. Germline CDR1 is LNHNV and CDR2 is YYDKDF (reference sequence). This CDR3 is 16 amino acids long. CDR3 sequence (DNA): TGTGCCACCAGCAGGTCTCTTCGGGGAATCGACCAGCCCCAGCATTTT. Its protein is CATSRSLRGIDQPQHF.

V usage is TRBV29-1 and J usage is TRBJ2-2; 13 positions match TRBD2. Germline values: CDR1 SQVTM, CDR2 ANQGSEA. This CDR3 spans 14 amino acids. Losses at the gene ends were 8 bases for V and 5 bases for J; bases not matched to a gene: 5. CDR3 nucleotides: TGCAGCACTAGCGGGGGGGTTTTTACCGGGGAGCTGTTTTTT. Its protein is CSTSGGVFTGELFF.

This chain connects TRBV20-1 to TRBJ2-4; 7 bases fit TRBD2. V dropped 1 base and J dropped 6; count of bases not matched to a gene: 9. The CDR3 runs to 15 residues. The germline CDR1 and CDR2 sequences are DFQATT and SNEGSKA (reference sequence). The CDR3 here is CSARASGEGLNIQYF. For the CDR3, the DNA is TGCAGTGCTAGAGCTTCCGGGGAGGGCCTAAACATTCAGTACTTC.

J is TRBJ1-1 and V is TRBV20-1; no clear D gene. Trimming took 2 bases from V and 2 from J, leaving 9 bases between them. Germline V gene sequence: CDR1 DFQATT, CDR2 SNEGSKA (reference sequence). There are 13 residues in the CDR3. This CDR3 reads CSARKTVNTEAFF. The CDR3 region has the DNA TGCAGTGCTAGAAAGACCGTTAACACTGAAGCTTTCTTT.

This chain joins TRBV5-1 and TRBJ2-3; D unresolved. V was pared by 1 base and J by 5 bases, with 8 bases between. The CDR3 covers 13 residues. CDR1 is SGHRS and CDR2 is YFSETQ in the germline V gene. The CDR3, as DNA: TGCGCCAGCAGCTTGTCGGAAAGAGATACGCAGTATTTT. Its protein product is CASSLSERDTQYF.